This T cell receptor (beta chain) was captured by sequencing in a study of T cells in Graves' hyperthyroidism and ophthalmopathy. The CDR3 has 17 residues. Germline CDR1 and CDR2: SNHLY and FYNNEI. V was pared by 4 bases and J by 0 bases, with 16 bases between. Using RNA transcripts as the source, TCR beta CDR3 regions were amplified. Initially, a first-round RT-PCR of the TCR CDR3 employed the HTBI primer set. TCRdb recomputed calls from the multiplex PCR reads with MiXCR, one row per CDR3 protein. The profile covers some 570,000 distinct CDR3 sequences, with 15% to 20% appearing a single time and 17% taken by the ten largest. This clonotype was counted many times.

The clonotype was recovered from a woman aged 18-29 years with Graves' ophthalmopathy. The chain combines TRBV2 with TRBJ2-1, with D hard to call. Sequencing used blood. CDR3 amino acids: CASSGSVDGVSYNEQFF. In DNA form, the CDR3 reads TGTGCCAGCAGTGGATCAGTGGATGGGGTCTCCTACAATGAGCAGTTCTTC.